Presented here are 26 T cell receptor beta chains from one specimen sequenced in a study of blood T cell repertoires in COVID-19. Data came from immunoSEQ multiplex PCR; TCRdb stores just in-frame clones and leaves some out. The sample includes roughly 250,000 clones, 85% to 90% of them seen just once. Specimen: PBMCs or T cells enriched from blood (not recorded which). These receptors were collected from a woman between 18 and 29 years old who had recovered from COVID-19.

The V call is TRBV2, the J call TRBJ1-2, with 9 bases that match TRBD1. J was trimmed by 3 bases and V by 4 bases; bases with no gene match: 3. The CDR3 runs to 14 residues. Germline assignment: CDR1 SNHLY and CDR2 FYNNEI. The CDR3 sequence is CASSGTGEHYGYTF. CDR3 DNA sequence: TGTGCCAGCAGTGGGACAGGGGAGCACTATGGCTACACCTTC.

The rearrangement links TRBV27 to TRBJ1-4; 10 bases line up with TRBD1. Germline V gene lookup returns CDR1 MNHEY and CDR2 SMNVEV (reference sequence). The CDR3 sequence is 15 residues long. V lost 3 bases and J lost 7; bases outside the gene matches: 5. CDR3 sequence reads: CASSFSTGGPEKLFF. CDR3 coding DNA: TGTGCCAGCAGTTTCTCGACAGGGGGCCCTGAAAAACTGTTTTTT.

The genes are TRBV24-1 and TRBJ1-2, with 11 bases lining up with TRBD1. The CDR3 totals 14 residues. The junction had 4 bases not matched to a gene; V was cut back by 4 bases and J by 7 bases. In germline, CDR1 is KGHDR, CDR2 SFDVKD. Written as DNA, the CDR3 is TGTGCCACCAGTGACAGGACAGGGGGCCGTGGCTACACCTTC. As protein: CATSDRTGGRGYTF.

The genes are TRBV7-2 and TRBJ2-2; TRBD2 is a possible D gene (5 bases). This CDR3 spans 15 amino acids. V was shortened by 5 bases and J by 3 bases, with 13 bases between the two germline ends. Germline CDR1 reads SGHTA; CDR2 reads FQGNSA. The CDR3 DNA reads TGTGCCAGCAGCCCCCAGGACTCCTACACCGGGGAGCTGTTTTTT. This sequence encodes CASSPQDSYTGELFF.

This clone appeared once. The CDR3 loop reads CASSLYGGVSYEQYF. CDR3 coding DNA: TGTGCCAGCAGCTTGTATGGCGGTGTCTCCTACGAGCAGTACTTC. J is TRBJ2-7 and V is TRBV5-6; D not certain. In germline, CDR1 is SGHDT, CDR2 YYEEEE. The CDR3 covers 15 residues. V was cut by 1 base and J by 0 bases, with 11 bases left in between. The entire variable domain, with the rest obtained from reference TRBV5-6 and TRBJ2-7, is as follows: DAGVTQSPTHLIKTRGQQVTLRCSPKSGHDTVSWYQQALGQGPQFIFQYYEEEERQRGNFPDRFSGHQFPNYSSELNVNALLLGDSALYLCASSLYGGVSYEQYFGPGTRLTVT.

V usage is TRBV2 and J usage is TRBJ1-2; a weak D match, TRBD1 (5 bases). The V and J ends lost 4 bases and 3 bases respectively, with 9 bases between them. CDR3 length equals 13 residues. Germline loops: CDR1 SNHLY, CDR2 FYNNEI. In DNA form, the CDR3 reads TGTGCCAGCAGTGGGACATTCGACTATGGCTACACCTTC. Amino acid sequence: CASSGTFDYGYTF.

The J gene is TRBJ1-2, the V gene TRBV20-1; TRBD1 matches at 10 bases. The junction had 12 bases not matched to a gene; V was cut back by 3 bases and J by 14 bases. This CDR3 has 13 residues. Germline-derived CDR1 and CDR2 are DFQATT and SNEGSKA (reference sequence). The CDR3 coding sequence is TGCAGTGCTAGTACCGGGACAGGGGAAGATAGAACCTTC. Its translation: CSASTGTGEDRTF.

The genes are TRBV18 and TRBJ1-2; no firm D call. With 5 bases removed from V and 2 bases from J, the gap between germline ends came to 15 bases. The CDR3 loop spans 15 amino acids. Germline CDR1 is KGHSH and CDR2 is LQKENI. CDR3 in DNA: TGTGCCAGCTCAATGAGCTCGGCTAGGAACTATGGCTACACCTTC. Its protein product is CASSMSSARNYGYTF.

The chain carries TRBV4-1 and TRBJ1-5; tentative D call: TRBD1 (5 bases). The CDR3 has 16 residues. Germline CDR1 MGHRA, CDR2 YSYEKL. Trimming left V 3 bases short and J 1 base short, with 13 bases between. This chain's CDR3 is CASSQSGGLSNQPQHF. The CDR3 nucleotides read TGCGCCAGCAGCCAGTCGGGGGGTTTAAGCAATCAGCCCCAGCATTTT.

The CDR3 DNA sequence: TGTGCCAGCAGCTTGGATGGCGGGGGGGCCGCAGAGACCCAGTACTTC. Protein product: CASSLDGGGAAETQYF. This chain connects TRBV5-8 to TRBJ2-5; TRBD2 matches 9 bases. The length of the CDR3 is 16 residues. V lost 0 bases, J lost 4 bases, and 7 bases stayed unmatched. The germline V gene encodes CDR1 SGHTS and CDR2 YDEGEE.

This chain connects TRBV6-5 to TRBJ2-5; 7 bases align to TRBD1. V was pared by 5 bases and J by 3 bases, with 3 bases of the junction left unmatched. Per the germline V gene, CDR1 is MNHEY and CDR2 is SVGAGI. The CDR3 extends over 13 amino acids. This chain's CDR3 is CASSPGTEETQYF. The DNA for the CDR3 is TGTGCCAGCAGTCCAGGGACAGAAGAGACCCAGTACTTC.

The chain combines TRBV19 with TRBJ1-3, with no clear D. The CDR3 loop spans 16 amino acids. Per germline, CDR1 LNHDA and CDR2 SQIVND (reference sequence). Trimming took off 2 bases at V and 0 bases at J, with 11 bases between the two ends. CDR3 amino acids: CASSIPVGSSGNTIYF. The CDR3 DNA reads TGTGCCAGTAGTATACCCGTTGGGAGCTCTGGAAACACCATATATTTT.

Notes on this clone: The junction differs from germline at one of its ends, possibly a read error. V is TRBV11-3 and J is TRBJ2-2; 10 nucleotides match TRBD2. The V gene's germline CDR1 is SGHNT and CDR2 YENEEA. The CDR3 spans 16 residues. CDR3 DNA sequence: TGTGCCAGCAGCCCTCGTAGCGGGGGGAACACTGGGGAGCTGTTTTTT. This translates into CASSPRSGGNTGELFF.

The chain recombines TRBV27 with TRBJ2-7, with 8 bases fitting TRBD1. Per the germline V gene, CDR1 is MNHEY and CDR2 is SMNVEV (reference sequence). J was trimmed by 2 bases and V by 4 bases; bases with no gene match: 7. This CDR3 region has 15 residues. The CDR3 here is CASSWTGQATYEQYF. CDR3 nucleotide sequence: TGTGCCAGCAGTTGGACGGGACAGGCGACCTACGAGCAGTACTTC.

This chain joins TRBV12-3 or TRBV12-4 and TRBJ2-7, with D possibly TRBD2 on 6 matching bases. This CDR3 has 13 residues. V lost 3 bases and J 5 bases, leaving 11 bases between the germline ends. The CDR3 is CASSFAGRDEQYF. The DNA of the CDR3 is TGTGCCAGCAGTTTCGCGGGGCGAGACGAGCAGTACTTC.

This clone was seen just once. The J gene is TRBJ2-1, the V gene TRBV3-1 (or the pseudogene TRBV3-2), with TRBD2 identical over 10 bases. The CDR3 runs 18 residues. Trimming cost V 0 bases and J 4 bases; bases outside gene matches: 9. CDR1 and CDR2 (germline): LGHDT, YNNKEL (reference sequence). The CDR3 region has the DNA TGTGCCAGCAGCCAAGATCAATTTAGGACTAGCGGATACAATGAGCAGTTCTTC. Amino acids: CASSQDQFRTSGYNEQFF.

The rearrangement joins TRBV7-2 to TRBJ1-5; TRBD1 agrees at 8 bases. Germline V gene sequence: CDR1 SGHTA, CDR2 FQGNSA. The V gene end was trimmed by 5 bases and the J gene end by 7 bases; junction bases not matched to a gene: 4. CDR3 size: 13 residues. The CDR3 region has the DNA TGTGCCAGCAGCAAGGACAGGGAACAGCCCCAGCATTTT. It encodes CASSKDREQPQHF.

The gene calls are TRBV21-1 and TRBJ1-2; TRBD1 is the table's D call, not checked against the DNA. TRBV21-1 is classified as a pseudogene. The CDR3 extends over 16 amino acids. This chain's CDR3 is CASSKIRQGIDYGYTF. The CDR3 nucleotides are TGTGCCAGCAGCAAGATCAGACAGGGGATCGACTATGGCTACACCTTC.

This clone was counted once. This chain uses TRBV5-8 with TRBJ2-3; D unresolved. This CDR3 comprises 15 residues. Germline assignment: CDR1 SGHTS and CDR2 YDEGEE. The V end was cut by 5 bases, the J end by 2 bases, with 15 bases between. CDR3 nucleotides: TGTGCCAGCAGGTTTATTTCGTCCTCCACAGATACGCAGTATTTT. Translated: CASRFISSSTDTQYF.

This sequence joins TRBV29-1 and TRBJ1-2; D uncertain. V lost 2 bases and J 4 bases, leaving 8 bases between the germline ends. This CDR3 is 12 amino acids long. Germline V CDR1 and CDR2: SQVTM, ANQGSEA. The CDR3 is CSVEWQFYGYTF. In nucleotides, the CDR3 is TGCAGCGTTGAATGGCAGTTCTATGGCTACACCTTC.

The chain recombines TRBV25-1 with TRBJ1-2; 12 nucleotides align to TRBD1. Trimming removed 1 base from V and 7 bases from J; junction bases left unmatched: 7. Germline CDR1 is MGHDK and CDR2 is SYGVNS. CDR3 length: 16 amino acids. The CDR3 DNA reads as TGTGCCAGCAGTGAATCAAGGGGACAGGGGGCTAGTGGCTACACCTTC. Translating gives CASSESRGQGASGYTF.

This chain connects TRBV6-5 to TRBJ1-2, with unresolved D. Germline V gene lookup returns CDR1 MNHEY and CDR2 SVGAGI. The CDR3 totals 13 residues. V lost 4 bases and J lost 4, with 10 bases in between. The CDR3 sequence: CASSSTVTYGYTF. The CDR3, as DNA: TGTGCCAGCAGTTCCACGGTCACCTATGGCTACACCTTC.

The chain links TRBV4-1 to TRBJ2-1; D perhaps matches TRBD2 (6 bases). This CDR3 spans 16 amino acids. Looked up from germline, CDR1 is MGHRA and CDR2 is YSYEKL. V lost 2 bases, J lost 8 bases, and 19 bases lay in between. CDR3: CASSQFRNRGFHEQFF. The CDR3 bases are TGCGCCAGCAGCCAATTTAGGAATCGGGGGTTTCATGAGCAGTTCTTC.

V gene TRBV12-2 combines with J gene TRBJ1-5. TRBV12-2 corresponds to a pseudogene. This CDR3 comprises 15 residues. DNA for the CDR3: TGTGCAAGTCGCCTAAGACTGGAGGGGCGCCAGCCCCAGCATTTT. This translates into CASRLRLEGRQPQHF.

CDR3 protein: CASSPDRGENTEAFF. CDR3 DNA sequence: TGCGCCAGCAGCCCCGACAGGGGCGAGAACACTGAAGCTTTCTTT. The chain has TRBV5-1 and TRBJ1-1; TRBD1 matches 8 bases. In germline, CDR1 is SGHRS, CDR2 YFSETQ. The CDR3 loop spans 15 amino acids. Trimming removed 4 bases from V and 1 base from J; junction bases left unmatched: 6.

V is TRBV10-3 and J is TRBJ2-7; perhaps TRBD1 as D (6 bases). In germline, CDR1 is ENHRY, CDR2 SYGVKD. V lost 4 bases and J lost 3, with 19 bases in between. The length of the CDR3 is 16 residues. The CDR3 here is CAISVTQPGHFYEQYF. For the CDR3, the DNA is TGTGCCATCAGTGTTACACAACCGGGACACTTCTACGAGCAGTACTTC.